These T cell receptor beta chains were read from a single sample in a study of T cell responses to AZD1222 COVID-19 vaccine. The protocol was immunoSEQ multiplex PCR, while the TCRdb copy is restricted to in-frame clones and leaves out a portion. This sample yields 110,000 to 150,000 clones, of which roughly nine tenths are seen a single time; about 3.5% belongs to the top ten. The sample in question was peripheral blood, obtained on day 0 of AZD1222 vaccination. Receptor source: an adult in good health. The CDR3 runs from the conserved cysteine through the conserved F or W. D genes are given only for firm matches. Expanded clones get a size class; other rows say once, few or many, or leave the size out.

>TRBD1|NA|TRBJ2-7|TRBV24-1
CATSATGLTEQYF
TGTGCCACCAGTGCGACAGGGTTAACCGAGCAGTACTTC
>TRBD2|NA|TRBJ2-1|TRBV5-4
CASSREARYNEQFF
TGTGCCAGCAGCCGGGAGGCTAGGTACAATGAGCAGTTCTTC
>NA|NA|TRBJ2-7|TRBV5-5
CASSLEDEQYF
TGTGCCAGCAGCTTGGAGGACGAGCAGTACTTC
>NA|NA|TRBJ2-7|TRBV9
CASSPKGGDPYEQYF
TGTGCCAGCAGCCCCAAAGGGGGGGACCCCTACGAGCAGTACTTC
>TRBD1|NA|TRBJ1-4|TRBV2
CASSRDRGYEKLFF
TGTGCCAGCAGCCGGGACAGGGGATATGAAAAACTGTTTTTT
>NA|NA|TRBJ1-2|TRBV5-6
CASSLSRPWDYTF
TGTGCCAGCAGCTTGTCTAGGCCTTGGGACTACACCTTC
>NA|once|TRBJ1-2|TRBV30
CACGSLNYGYTF
TGTGCCTGTGGCAGCCTAAACTATGGCTACACCTTC
>NA|NA|TRBJ2-1|TRBV12-2
CASRLYGAESYNEQFF
TGTGCAAGTCGCTTATATGGGGCGGAATCCTACAATGAGCAGTTCTTC
>NA|NA|TRBJ2-5|TRBV29-1
CSSSGGFQETQYF
TGCAGCTCTTCCGGGGGCTTCCAAGAGACCCAGTACTTC
>NA|once|TRBJ1-1|TRBV6-5
CASGSYIGLEAFF
TGTGCCAGCGGAAGTTATATAGGGCTCGAAGCTTTCTTT
>NA|NA|TRBJ2-7|TRBV28
CASSLTYEQYF
TGTGCCAGCAGTTTAACGTACGAGCAGTACTTC